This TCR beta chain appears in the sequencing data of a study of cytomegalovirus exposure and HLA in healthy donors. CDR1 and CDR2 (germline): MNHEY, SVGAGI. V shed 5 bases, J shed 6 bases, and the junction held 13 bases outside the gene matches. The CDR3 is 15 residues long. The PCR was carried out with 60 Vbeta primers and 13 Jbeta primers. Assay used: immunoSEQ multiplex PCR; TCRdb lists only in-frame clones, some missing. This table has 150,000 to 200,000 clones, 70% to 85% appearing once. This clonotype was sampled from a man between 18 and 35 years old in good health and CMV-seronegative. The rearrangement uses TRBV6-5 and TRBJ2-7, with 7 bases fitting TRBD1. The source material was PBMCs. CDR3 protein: CASSRPGQSSLEQYF. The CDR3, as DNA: TGTGCCAGCAGTAGGCCGGGACAGAGCTCTCTCGAGCAGTACTTC.